The 20 T cell receptor beta chains reported below all come from one sample, sequenced in a study of Graves' ophthalmopathy and Graves' hyperthyroidism. Amplification from RNA transcripts yielded the TCR beta CDR3 regions. Second-round multiplex PCR came after a first-round RT-PCR that employed HTBI primers. Each CDR3 protein gets one entry after TCRdb re-called the multiplex PCR reads with MiXCR. The sample yields about 550,000 distinct CDR3 sequences, just under 40% seen once. Sequencing input: peripheral blood or thyroid tissue (not recorded which). These receptors all come from an adult man with Graves' hyperthyroidism.

The chain couples TRBV15 to TRBJ2-5, with a weak D call TRBD1 (5 bases). The germline V gene has CDR1 LNHNV and CDR2 YYDKDF (reference sequence). The CDR3 runs to 13 residues. V was pared by 1 base and J by 5 bases, with 8 bases between. Here the CDR3 reads CATSRARGETQYF. In DNA, the CDR3 is TGTGCCACCAGCAGAGCTAGGGGCGAGACCCAGTACTTC.

The table lists this clonotype with a few counts. This chain connects TRBV2 to TRBJ1-2; D ambiguous. The CDR3 contains 15 residues. The V end lost 8 bases, the J end lost 4 bases, and 20 bases lay between the germline ends. Germline assignment: CDR1 SNHLY and CDR2 FYNNEI. CDR3: CASSNQDKAGYGYTF. CDR3 in DNA: TGTGCCAGCTCCAATCAAGACAAGGCCGGCTATGGCTACACCTTC.

The rearrangement links TRBV7-9 to TRBJ1-3; weak D call: TRBD1 (5 bases). Germline V lookup: CDR1 SEHNR, CDR2 FQNEAQ (reference sequence). Trimming removed 2 bases at V and 0 bases at J, with 8 bases between. The CDR3 sequence is 15 residues long. The chain's CDR3 is CASSLQGFSGNTIYF. Written as DNA, the CDR3 is TGTGCCAGCAGCTTACAGGGCTTCTCTGGAAACACCATATATTTT.

The CDR3 DNA reads as TGTGCCACGGGGACAGGGCAGTTTGCAACTAATGAAAAACTGTTTTTT. This encodes CATGTGQFATNEKLFF. The V and J genes are TRBV7-2 and TRBJ1-4; 9 bases line up with TRBD1. CDR3 size: 16 residues. Germline CDR1 and CDR2: SGHTA and FQGNSA. The V and J ends lost 10 bases and 0 bases, in that order; junction bases with no gene match: 9.

A note on this clonotype: Just one base apart from a much larger clone, this may be a read error. Since the CDR3 does not end with the conserved phenylalanine or tryptophan, this likely comes from a read error. This chain links TRBV10-3 with TRBJ2-7, with D tentatively TRBD2 (5 bases). The CDR3 has 16 residues. V dropped 10 bases and J dropped 0 bases, with 22 bases sitting between them. CDR1 and CDR2 (germline): ENHRY, SYGVKD. CDR3 sequence reads: CASSGTRRTYSYEQYY. The CDR3 DNA reads as TGTGCCAGCAGCGGCACCCGTCGGACTTACTCCTACGAGCAGTACTAC.

The sample holds a few counts of this clonotype. Since a much larger clone is just one base distant, this may be a read error. The chain is built from TRBV11-2 and TRBJ1-3; no definite D call. This CDR3 has 12 amino acids. Germline CDR1 and CDR2: SGHAT and FQNNGV. V was shortened by 3 bases and J by 3 bases, with 3 bases between the two germline ends. DNA of the CDR3: TGTGCCAGCAGCTTTAATGGAAACACCATATATTTT. It codes for CASSFNGNTIYF.

The table lists this clonotype with many counts. This chain joins TRBV5-1 and TRBJ1-2; TRBD1 matches 10 bases. The CDR3 is made up of 15 amino acids. Trimming cost V 4 bases and J 2 bases; bases outside gene matches: 5. Looked up from germline, CDR1 is SGHRS and CDR2 is YFSETQ. Written as DNA, the CDR3 is TGCGCCAGCAGCGTGGACAGGGGGAAGAACTATGGCTACACCTTC. Its protein product is CASSVDRGKNYGYTF.

The rearrangement links TRBV2 to TRBJ2-5, with TRBD1 identical over 7 bases. Trimming removed 7 bases from V and 0 bases from J; junction bases left unmatched: 5. CDR1 SNHLY and CDR2 FYNNEI come from the germline V gene. The CDR3 runs to 14 residues. The chain's CDR3 is CASTTGVYQETQYF. The CDR3 bases are TGTGCCAGCACCACAGGGGTGTACCAAGAGACCCAGTACTTC. The full variable domain, completed using reference TRBV2 and TRBJ2-5, is EPEVTQTPSHQVTQMGQEVILRCVPISNHLYFYWYRQILGQKVEFLVSFYNNEISEKSEIFDDQFSVERPDGSNFTLKIRSTKLEDSAMYFCASTTGVYQETQYFGPGTRLLVL.

Of note for this clonotype: Sequence at one end of the junction differs from germline and may be a read error. This chain links TRBV29-1 with TRBJ2-2; 7 bases map to TRBD2. The CDR3 runs 11 residues. Germline values: CDR1 SQVTM, CDR2 ANQGSEA. The CDR3 coding sequence is TGCAGCGTTGGGGAAGGCGGGGGGCTGTTTTTT. It translates to CSVGEGGGLFF.

This clonotype was observed many times. CDR3 in amino acids: CASSPKGSAEAFF. CDR3 DNA sequence: TGTGCCAGCAGCCCAAAAGGGAGCGCTGAAGCTTTCTTT. This chain uses TRBV7-9 with TRBJ1-1, with D unresolved. Germline-derived CDR1 and CDR2 are SEHNR and FQNEAQ (reference sequence). The CDR3 spans 13 residues. V shed 5 bases and J shed 6 bases, with 13 bases lying between them.

The chain carries TRBV10-3 and TRBJ2-5, with TRBD2 matching over 9 bases. The CDR3 covers 16 residues. Germline CDR1 is ENHRY and CDR2 is SYGVKD. J was trimmed by 5 bases and V by 0 bases; bases with no gene match: 7. CDR3 sequence: CAISESGREGDETQYF. The CDR3 bases are TGTGCCATCAGTGAGTCAGGGCGGGAGGGCGATGAGACCCAGTACTTC.

This clonotype was recorded at least ten times. This chain joins TRBV10-3 and TRBJ2-6, with a possible D match to TRBD1 (5 bases). Germline V gene data show CDR1 as ENHRY and CDR2 as SYGVKD. V gave up 5 bases and J gave up 10 bases, with 9 bases separating them. The CDR3 contains 12 residues. CDR3 nucleotide sequence: TGTGCCATCAGTATGACAGAGAACGTCCTGACTTTC. Translated, it gives CAISMTENVLTF.

Points on this clonotype: A read error may be the cause here, since a much bigger clone is one base away. V is TRBV11-2 and J is TRBJ1-5; 9 nucleotides match TRBD1. Unmatched junction bases numbered 6, after V lost 5 bases and J lost 4 bases. Germline values: CDR1 SGHAT, CDR2 FQNNGV. The CDR3 loop spans 15 amino acids. CDR3 nucleotides: TGTGCCAGCAGCCGAGAGGGACAGGGAAATCAGCCCCAGCATTTT. It encodes CASSREGQGNQPQHF.

This clonotype has just one count. The chain carries TRBV5-1 and TRBJ2-7; D is uncertain. This CDR3 spans 15 amino acids. The germline V gene has CDR1 SGHRS and CDR2 YFSETQ. The germline V and J ends were trimmed by 4 bases and 3 bases, with 17 bases remaining between them. The CDR3 sequence is CASSKDGEKDYEQYF. The CDR3 nucleotides are TGCGCCAGCAGCAAGGACGGCGAAAAAGACTACGAGCAGTACTTC.

Many counts were recorded for this clonotype. As DNA, the CDR3 is TGTGCCAGCAGCGTCACGGCAAGCTATGGCTACACCTTC. Protein product: CASSVTASYGYTF. The chain joins TRBV9 to TRBJ1-2; D is uncertain. Germline V gene lookup returns CDR1 SGDLS and CDR2 YYNGEE. The CDR3 spans 13 residues. Deletions cut 2 bases from V and 4 bases from J, with 9 bases between.

The V and J genes are TRBV12-3 or TRBV12-4 and TRBJ1-6; the D gene is possibly TRBD1 (5 bases). V shed 0 bases and J shed 0 bases, with 9 bases lying between them. This CDR3 is 17 amino acids long. CDR3 nucleotides: TGTGCCAGCAGTTTAGCTTGGGGCAGCTCCTATAATTCACCCCTCCACTTT. This translates into CASSLAWGSSYNSPLHF.

This clonotype came up many times. The gene calls are TRBV29-1 and TRBJ2-3; TRBD2 matches 7 bases. V shed 7 bases, J shed 4 bases, and the junction held 8 bases outside the gene matches. The CDR3 sequence is 13 residues long. In germline, CDR1 is SQVTM, CDR2 ANQGSEA. The CDR3 here is CSGGGGSSDTQYF. The CDR3 DNA is TGCAGCGGGGGAGGCGGGAGCTCAGATACGCAGTATTTT.

This clonotype appeared a few times. The chain combines TRBV6-5 with TRBJ1-2; possibly TRBD1 for D (5 bases). CDR3 length equals 13 residues. Trimming removed 0 bases at V and 8 bases at J, with 10 bases between. Germline CDR1 and CDR2: MNHEY and SVGAGI. The CDR3 DNA sequence: TGTGCCAGCAGTTACTCCCAGGGTAGAGGCTACACCTTC. This encodes CASSYSQGRGYTF.

This clonotype occurred many times. The genes are TRBV9 and TRBJ1-2; D unresolved. The V and J ends lost 6 bases and 13 bases respectively, with 19 bases between them. CDR1 and CDR2 (germline): SGDLS, YYNGEE. The CDR3 is made up of 12 amino acids. The CDR3 loop reads CASTEITGAATF. As DNA, the CDR3 is TGTGCCAGCACCGAGATTACGGGAGCCGCCACCTTC.

Many counts were recorded for this clonotype. The chain couples TRBV2 to TRBJ1-5; TRBD1 is a possible D gene (6 bases). This CDR3 comprises 13 residues. V was clipped by 6 bases and J by 5 bases, with 11 bases between them. Germline V gene data show CDR1 as SNHLY and CDR2 as FYNNEI. The CDR3 protein is CASRAGDYQPQHF. The CDR3 coding sequence is TGTGCCAGCAGGGCAGGGGATTATCAGCCCCAGCATTTT.